There are many counts of the clone carrying this T cell receptor beta chain. Its antigen is undetermined. This record comes from a study of blood T cells in healthy people across ages. Combining a sample-barcoded 5' primer with a J-beta primer mix, a second PCR ran for roughly 7 to 12 cycles. TCRdb passed the 5' RACE reads through MiXCR, listing each CDR3 protein once. The sample includes about 640,000 distinct CDR3 sequences, 45% to 65% seen only once; the top ten take 30% to 40%. The CDR3 runs 13 residues. Germline V gives CDR1 KGHSH, CDR2 LQKENI. The V gene lost 8 bases and the J gene lost 1 base, with 11 bases spanning the gap. There were healthy Caucasian individuals from Russia, aged roughly 6 to 100, serving as donors. Study-level points and caveats: Investigators viewed diversity estimates from one million T cells as underestimates, the study reported.

What was sequenced was blood. The sequence was obtained from a man aged 55 to 70 in good health. The chain recombines TRBV18 with TRBJ1-1; D not resolved. DNA of the CDR3: TGTGCCAGCAGCCCCGGGGAGAACACTGAAGCTTTCTTT. Amino acid sequence: CASSPGENTEAFF.